The clone carrying this TCR beta chain was seen a few times. No antigen is known for it. Per the germline V gene, CDR1 is LNHDA and CDR2 is SQIVND (reference sequence). Between the trimmed V and J ends, which lost 1 base and 4 bases, there was a span of 11 bases. The CDR3 is made up of 15 amino acids. The entry originates in a study of regulatory T cells in long-lasting Graves disease. Study summary: The criterion for persistent Graves' disease was over 5 years of antithyroid drugs with positive TSH receptor antibodies. Regarding the study as a whole: Under persistent disease, TRBV28, TRBJ1-2 and TRBJ2-5 were used preferentially. Newly diagnosed Graves' patients exceeded persistent ones in TCR diversity.

Time point defined: persistent/refractory GD, antithyroid drugs over 5 years with positive TRAb. After RNA was extracted from PBMCs, the TCR library was made from it. The peripheral blood volume drawn was 7.5 to 9.5 milliliters, and it was collected into EDTA tubes. Combining iRepertoire HTBI primers with Arm-PCR of CDR3 regions, the authors built TCR beta libraries. TCRdb used MiXCR to reprocess the multiplex PCR reads, holding one entry per CDR3 protein. The sample includes around 460,000 distinct CDR3 sequences, under 25% seen only once; the top ten take around 12%. The source was peripheral blood mononuclear cells (PBMCs), collected when the disease was refractory, from a patient treated with antithyroid drugs. This clonotype was sampled from a female donor with Graves disease. This chain uses TRBV19 with TRBJ1-5; D gene unclear. CDR3 region: CASSIAGIGNQPQHF. The CDR3 region has the DNA TGTGCCAGTAGTATAGCAGGAATCGGTAATCAGCCCCAGCATTTT.